One and the same sample provided the 18 T cell receptor beta chains below, sequenced in a study of post-analysis software for immune sequencing data. Study findings and constraints: Higher frequency in patients than in controls was seen for about 5 TRBV segments, with TRBV5-6, TRBV5-1 and TRBV20-1 among them.

No antigen has been identified for these receptors. Every TCR beta cDNA library bore unique molecular identifiers. Using its own MiXCR run on the PCR reads, TCRdb lists one record per CDR3 protein. The profile shows 600,000 to 700,000 distinct CDR3 sequences, more than 50% of them singletons. Sequenced: blood. The receptor set was obtained from a girl aged 2 to 9 with multiple sclerosis.

This chain joins TRBV5-1 and TRBJ2-1; the match to TRBD1 covers 8 bases. This CDR3 has 15 residues. After removal of 3 bases from V and 4 bases from J, the junction contained 6 bases not matched to a gene. Germline CDR1 SGHRS, CDR2 YFSETQ. The CDR3 sequence: CASSWVRDRYNEQFF. The CDR3 DNA sequence: TGCGCCAGCAGCTGGGTGAGGGACAGGTACAATGAGCAGTTCTTC.

The V gene is TRBV10-3, the J gene TRBJ1-1; D remains ambiguous. CDR3 length: 14 amino acids. Germline V CDR1 and CDR2: ENHRY, SYGVKD. V lost 8 bases and J lost 1, with 14 bases in between. The CDR3 spells CAIRAELSNTEAFF. The DNA for the CDR3 is TGTGCCATCCGCGCAGAACTTTCGAACACTGAAGCTTTCTTT.

This clonotype was recorded only once. CDR3 loop: CASSQGDGKDYEQYF. The CDR3 DNA reads TGTGCCAGCAGCCAAGGGGACGGGAAGGACTACGAGCAGTACTTC. V and J are TRBV4-2 and TRBJ2-4, with D perhaps TRBD1 or TRBD2 (5 bases each). The assigned J gene may be wrong: the sequence end matches TRBJ2-7 better. CDR3 length equals 15 residues. CDR1 is LGHNA, CDR2 YNFKEQ, per germline.

The J gene is TRBJ2-1, the V gene TRBV10-2, with D perhaps TRBD1 (6 bases). The V and J ends lost 4 bases and 6 bases respectively, with 13 bases between them. From germline, CDR1 is WSHSY and CDR2 SAAADI. The CDR3 runs 14 residues. The CDR3 DNA reads TGCGCCAGCAGTGTTCAGGGGTTTGGCAATGAGCAGTTCTTC. Translated: CASSVQGFGNEQFF.

The V call is TRBV20-1, the J call TRBJ2-5, with 9 bases lining up with TRBD2. This CDR3 spans 16 amino acids. Germline CDR1 is DFQATT and CDR2 is SNEGSKA (reference sequence). Unmatched junction bases numbered 11, after V lost 2 bases and J lost 4 bases. Here the CDR3 DNA reads TGCAGTGCTAGAAACGCGGGGGGGCTCTACCCAGAGACCCAGTACTTC. Translated: CSARNAGGLYPETQYF.

The chain recombines TRBV20-1 with TRBJ2-5; TRBD2 agrees at 10 bases. The V segment lost 1 base and the J segment 5 bases; nucleotides outside the gene matches: 7. This CDR3 spans 15 amino acids. Germline V CDR1 and CDR2: DFQATT, SNEGSKA (reference sequence). CDR3 nucleotide sequence: TGCAGTGCTAGAGTTAGACTAGCGGGCAGTGAGACCCAGTACTTC. Amino acids: CSARVRLAGSETQYF.

This clonotype has a handful of counts. The genes are TRBV18 and TRBJ2-3; 8 bases align to TRBD2. CDR3 length: 16 amino acids. Germline CDR1 and CDR2: KGHSH and LQKENI. V shed 6 bases, J shed 6 bases, and the junction held 14 bases outside the gene matches. DNA for the CDR3: TGTGCCAGCTCTCTTACCGCAGCGGGGGACCCCGATACGCAGTATTTT. This translates into CASSLTAAGDPDTQYF.

This rearrangement joins TRBV20-1 to TRBJ2-1; 15 bases match TRBD2. Germline trimming cut 5 bases from V and 8 bases from J; bases unmatched to any gene: 16. Germline CDR1 reads DFQATT; CDR2 reads SNEGSKA (reference sequence). This CDR3 spans 18 amino acids. The CDR3 DNA is TGCAGTGCTGCAAGCAGGACTAGCGGGAGGGCCGGGGCGTATGAGCAGTTCTTC. Protein sequence: CSAASRTSGRAGAYEQFF.

This rearrangement joins TRBV6-4 to TRBJ2-1; 11 positions match TRBD2. V dropped 6 bases and J dropped 4; count of bases not matched to a gene: 5. The CDR3 is made up of 15 amino acids. Germline V lookup: CDR1 MRHNA, CDR2 SNTAGT. Written as DNA, the CDR3 is TGTGCCAGCAGCCCACTAGCGGGGGTATACAATGAGCAGTTCTTC. Its protein is CASSPLAGVYNEQFF.

The chain combines TRBV5-1 with TRBJ1-2, with D possibly matching TRBD1 (5 bases). V shed 0 bases and J shed 3 bases, with 9 bases lying between them. The germline V gene has CDR1 SGHRS and CDR2 YFSETQ. The CDR3 is 14 residues long. Here the CDR3 DNA reads TGCGCCAGCAGCTTGGCTCAGGGCTACTATGGCTACACCTTC. Encoded protein: CASSLAQGYYGYTF.

The chain combines TRBV6-2 or TRBV6-3 with TRBJ2-4; the D call may be TRBD1 or TRBD2 (5 bases each). The end of the DNA aligns better with TRBJ2-7, so the J call may be wrong. The CDR3 is 16 amino acids. Per germline, CDR1 MNHEY and CDR2 SVGEGT. The CDR3 here is CASNHSKSGAAYEQYF. CDR3 bases: TGTGCCAGCAATCACTCGAAGTCCGGGGCCGCCTACGAGCAGTACTTC.

The chain has TRBV20-1 and TRBJ2-5; TRBD2 matches at 11 bases. The CDR3 length is 14 residues. With 6 bases clipped from V and 5 bases from J, the junction kept 8 bases outside the gene matches. Germline CDR1 and CDR2: DFQATT and SNEGSKA (reference sequence). The CDR3 DNA is TGCAGTGCCCCGACTAGCGGGGTTTCGGAGACCCAGTACTTC. It is translated as CSAPTSGVSETQYF.

The rearrangement uses TRBV25-1 and TRBJ1-5; TRBD1 matches 7 bases. This CDR3 region has 15 residues. The germline V gene encodes CDR1 MGHDK and CDR2 SYGVNS. The trim removed 2 bases at V and 4 bases at J, leaving 5 bases unmatched. CDR3 amino acids: CASSEAGGANQPQHF. The CDR3 nucleotides read TGTGCCAGCAGTGAAGCAGGGGGAGCGAATCAGCCCCAGCATTTT.

This clonotype has just a few counts. This chain uses TRBV10-3 with TRBJ1-2; possible D gene TRBD1, 5 bases. CDR1 is ENHRY and CDR2 is SYGVKD in the germline V gene. V was clipped by 3 bases and J by 6 bases, with 11 bases between them. CDR3 size: 13 residues. This chain's CDR3 is CAISDPGWDGYTF. Written as DNA, the CDR3 is TGTGCCATCAGTGACCCAGGGTGGGATGGCTACACCTTC.

The chain is built from TRBV6-2 or TRBV6-3 and TRBJ2-7; 8 bases agree with TRBD1. V lost 5 bases and J lost 2; bases outside the gene matches: 5. The CDR3 has 14 amino acids. Germline V gene data show CDR1 as MNHEY and CDR2 as SVGEGT. In DNA, the CDR3 is TGTGCCAGCAGTGTGACAGGGGAGCCCTACGAGCAGTACTTC. Protein sequence: CASSVTGEPYEQYF.

The CDR3 DNA sequence: TGTGCCAGCAGCGTAGGCAGCGTAGACACTGAAGCTTTCTTT. Amino acid sequence: CASSVGSVDTEAFF. V usage is TRBV9 and J usage is TRBJ1-1; the D is unclear. Germline V gene data show CDR1 as SGDLS and CDR2 as YYNGEE. The CDR3 runs 14 residues. Between the trimmed V and J ends, which lost 0 bases and 3 bases, there was a span of 9 bases.

The genes are TRBV20-1 and TRBJ2-1, with 8 bases fitting TRBD2. J was trimmed by 7 bases and V by 5 bases; bases with no gene match: 10. This CDR3 has 14 amino acids. Germline loops: CDR1 DFQATT, CDR2 SNEGSKA (reference sequence). The CDR3 sequence is CSADPAGVGNEQFF. The DNA of the CDR3 is TGCAGTGCTGATCCAGCGGGAGTGGGAAATGAGCAGTTCTTC.

The genes are TRBV20-1 and TRBJ1-2; D is unclear. The CDR3 is made up of 12 amino acids. Between the trimmed V and J ends, which lost 4 bases and 5 bases, there was a span of 11 bases. CDR1 and CDR2 from the germline V gene are DFQATT and SNEGSKA (reference sequence). The CDR3, as DNA: TGCAGTGCTATTCAGTTCCCTTATGGCTACACCTTC. This translates into CSAIQFPYGYTF.